A single sample is the source of the 20 T cell receptor beta chains below, sequenced in a study of T-cell reconstitution after alpha-beta-depleted transplantation in children. Unique molecular identifiers were incorporated into the prepared TCRbeta library. TCRdb used MiXCR to reprocess the PCR reads, holding one entry per CDR3 protein. The table has 700,000 or so distinct CDR3 sequences, about 12% seen once; the top ten hold 0.75% to 0.85%. Sequencing used PBMCs, obtained before TCRalphabeta/CD19-depleted stem cell transplant. Every receptor here comes from a girl under 10 years old with congenital amegakaryocytic thrombocytopenia, due to receive a stem cell transplant.

This rearrangement joins TRBV5-1 to TRBJ2-1, with TRBD2 matching over 8 bases. Trimming removed 0 bases from V and 3 bases from J; junction bases left unmatched: 8. Germline loops: CDR1 SGHRS, CDR2 YFSETQ. There are 17 residues in the CDR3. The CDR3 loop is CASSLDEAGANYNEQFF. DNA for the CDR3: TGCGCCAGCAGCTTGGATGAAGCGGGAGCGAACTACAATGAGCAGTTCTTC.

About this clonotype: This may come from a read error, since a much larger clone is one base off. The rearrangement joins TRBV7-9 to TRBJ2-7; D is uncertain. The germline CDR1 and CDR2 sequences are SEHNR and FQNEAQ (reference sequence). The V end lost 6 bases, the J end lost 6 bases, and 18 bases lay between the germline ends. The CDR3 totals 14 residues. The CDR3 region is CASSLGSIGGEQYF. The DNA for the CDR3 is TGTGCCAGCAGTCTCGGGTCCATTGGTGGCGAGCAGTACTTC.

This clonotype was detected ten times or more. The chain uses TRBV5-1 and TRBJ2-2, with D tentatively TRBD2 (5 bases). The V and J ends lost 7 bases and 7 bases respectively, with 8 bases between them. Per the germline V gene, CDR1 is SGHRS and CDR2 is YFSETQ. This CDR3 is built from 11 residues. The CDR3 sequence: CASAGDGELFF. CDR3 nucleotide sequence: TGCGCCAGCGCCGGGGACGGGGAGCTGTTTTTT.

In its sample, this clonotype was seen many times. The CDR3 sequence: CASRPGLAGKYEQFF. The CDR3 bases are TGCGCCTCACGTCCGGGACTAGCGGGGAAATATGAGCAGTTCTTC. The chain uses TRBV5-1 and TRBJ2-1; 13 bases are a match to TRBD2. CDR3 length equals 15 residues. Germline values: CDR1 SGHRS, CDR2 YFSETQ. The V gene end was trimmed by 10 bases and the J gene end by 8 bases; junction bases not matched to a gene: 12.

This clonotype was counted ten times or more. The rearrangement uses TRBV25-1 and TRBJ2-7; unclear D gene. Per the germline V gene, CDR1 is MGHDK and CDR2 is SYGVNS. The CDR3 is 14 amino acids. V was pared by 0 bases and J by 4 bases, with 10 bases between. This chain's CDR3 is CASSEYGRRYEQYF. DNA for the CDR3: TGTGCCAGCAGTGAATATGGCAGGAGATACGAGCAGTACTTC.

CDR3 protein: CSAAGTDKRDTQYF. The CDR3 region has the DNA TGCAGTGCGGCCGGGACAGATAAACGAGATACGCAGTATTTT. J is TRBJ2-3 and V is TRBV20-1; 7 bases are a match to TRBD1. This CDR3 has 14 amino acids. The V gene end was trimmed by 6 bases and the J gene end by 5 bases; junction bases not matched to a gene: 11. Germline CDR1 reads DFQATT; CDR2 reads SNEGSKA (reference sequence).

This clonotype has ten or more counts. The chain combines TRBV5-1 with TRBJ2-1; possible D gene TRBD2, 6 bases. The germline CDR1 and CDR2 sequences are SGHRS and YFSETQ. This CDR3 is 14 amino acids long. Trimming stripped 4 bases from V and 5 bases from J, with 13 bases between. The CDR3 DNA reads TGCGCCAGCAGCCTGGGGGTAGCGGACAATGAGCAGTTCTTC. Protein sequence: CASSLGVADNEQFF.

The table lists this clonotype with many counts. The chain carries TRBV5-1 and TRBJ2-3; D gene ambiguous. From germline, CDR1 is SGHRS and CDR2 YFSETQ. There are 14 residues in the CDR3. V was shortened by 1 base and J by 3 bases, with 9 bases between the two germline ends. The CDR3 is CASSLPLSTDTQYF. CDR3 sequence (DNA): TGCGCCAGCAGCTTGCCCCTTTCGACAGATACGCAGTATTTT. Complete variable domain (other parts from reference TRBV5-1 and TRBJ2-3): KAGVTQTPRYLIKTRGQQVTLSCSPISGHRSVSWYQQTPGQGLQFLFEYFSETQRNKGNFPGRFSGRQFSNSRSEMNVSTLELGDSALYLCASSLPLSTDTQYFGPGTRLTVL.

Note on this clonotype: This may come from a read error, since a much larger clone is one base off. This chain joins TRBV20-1 and TRBJ1-1; 8 nucleotides align to TRBD1. Per germline, CDR1 DFQATT and CDR2 SNEGSKA (reference sequence). The CDR3 has 13 residues. CDR3 sequence (DNA): TGCTGTGCTAGCAGGGGGCCTGACACTGAAGCTTTCTTT. It specifies CCASRGPDTEAFF.

This clonotype was found a few times. V and J are TRBV5-1 and TRBJ2-5; D is perhaps TRBD1 or TRBD2 (5 bases each). There are 16 residues in the CDR3. Trimming stripped 4 bases from V and 2 bases from J, with 18 bases between. Germline CDR1 SGHRS, CDR2 YFSETQ. The CDR3 is CASSPGTDPLQETQYF. The CDR3 DNA sequence: TGCGCCAGCAGCCCCGGGACCGATCCTCTACAAGAGACCCAGTACTTC. The whole variable domain, remainder taken from reference TRBV5-1 and TRBJ2-5, is KAGVTQTPRYLIKTRGQQVTLSCSPISGHRSVSWYQQTPGQGLQFLFEYFSETQRNKGNFPGRFSGRQFSNSRSEMNVSTLELGDSALYLCASSPGTDPLQETQYFGPGTRLLVL.

This clonotype was seen ten or more times. The chain employs TRBV29-1 and TRBJ1-2; D unresolved. This CDR3 is 9 amino acids long. Deletions cut 6 bases from V and 8 bases from J, with 7 bases between. Germline-derived CDR1 and CDR2 are SQVTM and ANQGSEA. For the CDR3, the DNA is TGCAGCGTGGGCGACGGCTACACCTTC. Its translation: CSVGDGYTF. The full variable domain, in which reference TRBV29-1 and TRBJ1-2 provide the parts outside the CDR3, is SAVISQKPSRDICQRGTSLTIQCQVDSQVTMMFWYRQQPGQSLTLIATANQGSEATYESGFVIDKFPISRPNLTFSTLTVSNMSPEDSSIYLCSVGDGYTFGSGTRLTVV.

The chain links TRBV12-3 or TRBV12-4 to TRBJ2-7, with 8 bases that match TRBD2. CDR3 length: 17 amino acids. J was trimmed by 0 bases and V by 3 bases; bases with no gene match: 10. CDR3 sequence reads: CASSLFFWAGGSYEQYF. The DNA of the CDR3 is TGTGCCAGCAGTTTGTTTTTTTGGGCGGGAGGCTCCTACGAGCAGTACTTC.

This clonotype showed up just a few times. CDR3 amino acids: CASSIGGMNEQFF. DNA for the CDR3: TGTGCCAGTAGTATTGGCGGCATGAATGAGCAGTTCTTC. V is TRBV19 and J is TRBJ2-1; no definite D call. This CDR3 is 13 amino acids long. V was trimmed by 3 bases and J by 7 bases, leaving 10 bases between them. CDR1 and CDR2 (germline): LNHDA, SQIVND (reference sequence).

The chain uses TRBV5-1 and TRBJ2-7; TRBD2 is a possible D gene (6 bases). The CDR3 has 15 residues. Trimming left V 0 bases short and J 4 bases short, with 14 bases between. Germline V gene data show CDR1 as SGHRS and CDR2 as YFSETQ. The CDR3, as DNA: TGCGCCAGCAGCTTGGGGACTAAGGCGGAATACGAGCAGTACTTC. Translating gives CASSLGTKAEYEQYF.

The rearrangement joins TRBV20-1 to TRBJ1-1, with D tentatively TRBD1 (6 bases). The germline V gene has CDR1 DFQATT and CDR2 SNEGSKA (reference sequence). Trimming removed 0 bases from V and 5 bases from J, with 22 bases in between. This CDR3 region has 17 residues. The CDR3 DNA sequence: TGCAGTGCTAGAGACGCGAGAACGGCTTCCAGGGGAACTGAAGCTTTCTTT. Its translation is CSARDARTASRGTEAFF.

The chain couples TRBV12-3 or TRBV12-4 to TRBJ1-5; possible D gene TRBD1, 6 bases. The CDR3 is made up of 14 amino acids. The ends were cut back, 6 bases at V and 6 bases at J, with 15 bases in the middle. CDR3 sequence reads: CASSTQGIGQPQHF. CDR3 coding DNA: TGTGCCAGCAGCACACAGGGTATAGGTCAGCCCCAGCATTTT.

V gene TRBV27 combines with J gene TRBJ2-1, with D tentatively TRBD1 (5 bases). The length of the CDR3 is 14 residues. Trimming left V 0 bases short and J 5 bases short, with 8 bases between. CDR1 MNHEY and CDR2 SMNVEV come from the germline V gene (reference sequence). CDR3 in DNA: TGTGCCAGCAGTTTATCTCGACAGAACAATGAGCAGTTCTTC. Translating it yields CASSLSRQNNEQFF.

This clonotype has ten or more counts. The chain joins TRBV12-3 or TRBV12-4 to TRBJ2-1; 8 bases line up with TRBD1. After removal of 5 bases from V and 10 bases from J, the junction contained 16 bases not matched to a gene. This CDR3 comprises 16 residues. CDR3 in amino acids: CASSPRQGTFKREQFF. CDR3 DNA: TGTGCCAGCAGTCCAAGACAGGGGACCTTCAAGCGGGAGCAGTTCTTC.

In this sample, this clonotype turned up many times. The V gene is TRBV20-1, the J gene TRBJ1-1; 9 bases align to TRBD1. Germline CDR1 is DFQATT and CDR2 is SNEGSKA (reference sequence). The junction had 11 bases not matched to a gene; V was cut back by 6 bases and J by 6 bases. The CDR3 has 14 amino acids. The chain's CDR3 is CSAYPGQGVPEAFF. The CDR3 nucleotides are TGCAGTGCCTACCCGGGACAGGGAGTCCCTGAAGCTTTCTTT.

This clonotype was observed at least ten times. The J gene is TRBJ1-1, the V gene TRBV11-1; 9 bases are a match to TRBD1. The CDR3 spans 18 residues. Trimming took 0 bases from V and 2 from J; bases not matched to a gene: 10. CDR1 is SGHAT and CDR2 is FQDESV in the germline V gene (reference sequence). Here the CDR3 reads CASSLALGTGSPNTEAFF. The CDR3 bases are TGTGCCAGCAGCTTAGCCTTGGGGACAGGGTCCCCCAACACTGAAGCTTTCTTT.